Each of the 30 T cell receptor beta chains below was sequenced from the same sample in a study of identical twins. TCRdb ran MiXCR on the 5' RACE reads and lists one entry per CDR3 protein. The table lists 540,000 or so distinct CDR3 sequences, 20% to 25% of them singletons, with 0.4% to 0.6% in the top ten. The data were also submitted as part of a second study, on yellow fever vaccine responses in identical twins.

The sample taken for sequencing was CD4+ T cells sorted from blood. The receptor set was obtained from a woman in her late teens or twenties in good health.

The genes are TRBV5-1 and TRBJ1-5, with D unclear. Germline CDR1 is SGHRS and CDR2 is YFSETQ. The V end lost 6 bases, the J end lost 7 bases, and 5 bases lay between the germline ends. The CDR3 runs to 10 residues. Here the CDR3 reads CASIRQPQHF. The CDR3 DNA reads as TGCGCCAGCATTAGACAGCCCCAGCATTTT.

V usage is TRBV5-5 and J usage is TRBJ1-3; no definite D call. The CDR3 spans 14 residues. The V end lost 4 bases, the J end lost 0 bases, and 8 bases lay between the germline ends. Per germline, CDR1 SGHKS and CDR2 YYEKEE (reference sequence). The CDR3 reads CASSQHHSGNTIYF. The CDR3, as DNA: TGTGCCAGCAGCCAACACCACTCTGGAAACACCATATATTTT.

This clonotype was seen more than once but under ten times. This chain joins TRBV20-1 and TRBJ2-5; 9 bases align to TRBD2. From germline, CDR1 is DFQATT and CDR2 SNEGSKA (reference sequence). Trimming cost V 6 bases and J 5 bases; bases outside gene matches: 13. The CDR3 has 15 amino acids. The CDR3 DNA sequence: TGCAGTGCCCGGAACCCGGCCGGACTAGCGGAGACCCAGTACTTC. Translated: CSARNPAGLAETQYF.

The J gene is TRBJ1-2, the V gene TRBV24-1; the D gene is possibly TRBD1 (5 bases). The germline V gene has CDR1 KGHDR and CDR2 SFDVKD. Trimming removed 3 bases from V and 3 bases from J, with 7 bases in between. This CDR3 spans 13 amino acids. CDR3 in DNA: TGTGCCACCAGTGATACAGGCTACTATGGCTACACCTTC. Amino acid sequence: CATSDTGYYGYTF.

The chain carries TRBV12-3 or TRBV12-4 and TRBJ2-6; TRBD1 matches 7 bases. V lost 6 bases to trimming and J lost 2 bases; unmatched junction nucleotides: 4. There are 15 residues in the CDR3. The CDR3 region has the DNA TGTGCCAGCAGCTTCGACAGGGCTGGGGCCAACGTCCTGACTTTC. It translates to CASSFDRAGANVLTF.

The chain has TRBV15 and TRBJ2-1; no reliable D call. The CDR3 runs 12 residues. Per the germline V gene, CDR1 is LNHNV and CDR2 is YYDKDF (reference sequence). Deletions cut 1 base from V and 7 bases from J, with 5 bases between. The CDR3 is CATSRVLNEQFF. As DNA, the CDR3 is TGTGCCACCAGCAGAGTCTTGAATGAGCAGTTCTTC.

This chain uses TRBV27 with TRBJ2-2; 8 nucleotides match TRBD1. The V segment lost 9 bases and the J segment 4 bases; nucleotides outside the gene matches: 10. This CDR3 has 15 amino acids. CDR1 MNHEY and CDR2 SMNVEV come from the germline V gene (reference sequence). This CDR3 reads CASRSQGAGTGELFF. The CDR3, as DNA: TGTGCCAGTCGATCGCAGGGGGCGGGCACCGGGGAGCTGTTTTTT.

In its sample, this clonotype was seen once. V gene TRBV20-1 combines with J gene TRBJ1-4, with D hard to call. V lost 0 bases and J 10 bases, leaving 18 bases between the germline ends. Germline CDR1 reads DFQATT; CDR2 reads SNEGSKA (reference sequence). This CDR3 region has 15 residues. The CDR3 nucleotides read TGCAGTGCTAGAGATGCGGCCACATCAGATGGAAAACTGTTTTTT. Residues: CSARDAATSDGKLFF.

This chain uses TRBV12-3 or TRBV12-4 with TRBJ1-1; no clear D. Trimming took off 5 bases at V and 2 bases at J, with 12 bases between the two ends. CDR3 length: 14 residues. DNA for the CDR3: TGTGCCAGCAGTCCAAACATCCCAAACACTGAAGCTTTCTTT. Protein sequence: CASSPNIPNTEAFF.

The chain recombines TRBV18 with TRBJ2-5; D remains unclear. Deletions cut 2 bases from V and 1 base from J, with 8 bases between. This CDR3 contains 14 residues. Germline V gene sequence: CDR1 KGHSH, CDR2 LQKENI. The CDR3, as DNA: TGTGCCAGCTCACCAAGTAGGTTCCAAGAGACCCAGTACTTC. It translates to CASSPSRFQETQYF. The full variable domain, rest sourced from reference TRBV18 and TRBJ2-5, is NAGVMQNPRHLVRRRGQEARLRCSPMKGHSHVYWYRQLPEEGLKFMVYLQKENIIDESGMPKERFSAEFPKEGPSILRIQQVVRGDSAAYFCASSPSRFQETQYFGPGTRLLVL.

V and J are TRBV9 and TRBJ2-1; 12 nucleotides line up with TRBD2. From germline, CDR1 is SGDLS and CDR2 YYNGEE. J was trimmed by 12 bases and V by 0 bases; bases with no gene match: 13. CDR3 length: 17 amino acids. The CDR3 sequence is CASSVDGLAGWGFRQFF. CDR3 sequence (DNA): TGTGCCAGCAGCGTAGACGGACTAGCGGGGTGGGGATTTCGGCAGTTCTTC.

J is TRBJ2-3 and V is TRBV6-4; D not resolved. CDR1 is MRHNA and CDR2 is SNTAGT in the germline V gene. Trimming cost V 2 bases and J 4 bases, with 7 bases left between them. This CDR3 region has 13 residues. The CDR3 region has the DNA TGTGCCAGCAGTGACCAGGAGTCAGATACGCAGTATTTT. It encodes CASSDQESDTQYF.

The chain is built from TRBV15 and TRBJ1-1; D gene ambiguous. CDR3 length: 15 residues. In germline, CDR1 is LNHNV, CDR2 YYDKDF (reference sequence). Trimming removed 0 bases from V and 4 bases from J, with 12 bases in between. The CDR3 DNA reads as TGTGCCACCAGCAGAGAGGTTGGTTCCGGCACTGAAGCTTTCTTT. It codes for CATSREVGSGTEAFF.

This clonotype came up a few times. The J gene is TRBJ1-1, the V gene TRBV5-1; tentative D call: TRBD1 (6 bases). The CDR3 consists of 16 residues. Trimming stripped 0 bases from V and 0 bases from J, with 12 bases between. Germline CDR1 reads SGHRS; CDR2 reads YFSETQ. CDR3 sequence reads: CASSLDARGMNTEAFF. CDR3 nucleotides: TGCGCCAGCAGCTTGGACGCCAGGGGAATGAACACTGAAGCTTTCTTT. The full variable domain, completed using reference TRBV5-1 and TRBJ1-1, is KAGVTQTPRYLIKTRGQQVTLSCSPISGHRSVSWYQQTPGQGLQFLFEYFSETQRNKGNFPGRFSGRQFSNSRSEMNVSTLELGDSALYLCASSLDARGMNTEAFFGQGTRLTVV.

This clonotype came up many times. The CDR3 nucleotides are TGTGCCAGCAGCGTCGTCGCGGGCGGGTACAATGAGCAGTTCTTC. It is translated as CASSVVAGGYNEQFF. The chain employs TRBV9 and TRBJ2-1; tentatively, D is TRBD2 (5 bases). From germline, CDR1 is SGDLS and CDR2 YYNGEE. The CDR3 extends over 15 amino acids. Trimming stripped 2 bases from V and 4 bases from J, with 13 bases between. Together with reference TRBV9 and TRBJ2-1, the CDR3 gives the full variable domain: DSGVTQTPKHLITATGQRVTLRCSPRSGDLSVYWYQQSLDQGLQFLIQYYNGEERAKGNILERFSAQQFPDLHSELNLSSLELGDSALYFCASSVVAGGYNEQFFGPGTRLTVL.

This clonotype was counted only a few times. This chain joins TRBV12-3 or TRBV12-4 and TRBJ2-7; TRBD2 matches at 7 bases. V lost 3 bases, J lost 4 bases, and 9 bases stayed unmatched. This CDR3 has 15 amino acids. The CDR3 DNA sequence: TGTGCCAGCAGTTTGAGTTTAGGGCGGGGGTACGAGCAGTACTTC. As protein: CASSLSLGRGYEQYF.

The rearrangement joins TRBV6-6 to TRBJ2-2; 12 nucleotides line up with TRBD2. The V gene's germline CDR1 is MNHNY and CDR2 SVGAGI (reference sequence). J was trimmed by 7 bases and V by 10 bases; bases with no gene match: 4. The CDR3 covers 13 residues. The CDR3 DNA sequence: TGTGCCACTTCGGGACTAGCGGGCGGGGAGCTGTTTTTT. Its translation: CATSGLAGGELFF.

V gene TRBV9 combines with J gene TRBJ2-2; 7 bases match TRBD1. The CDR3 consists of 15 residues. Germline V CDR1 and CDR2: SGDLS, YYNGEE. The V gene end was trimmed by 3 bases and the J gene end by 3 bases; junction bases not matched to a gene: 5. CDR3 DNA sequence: TGTGCCAGCAGCGACTTCGGACAGGACACCGGGGAGCTGTTTTTT. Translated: CASSDFGQDTGELFF.

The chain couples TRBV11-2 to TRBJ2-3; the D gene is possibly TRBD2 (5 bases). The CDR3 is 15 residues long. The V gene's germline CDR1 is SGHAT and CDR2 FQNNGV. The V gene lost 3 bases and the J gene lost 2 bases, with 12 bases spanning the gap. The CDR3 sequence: CASSFIALITDTQYF. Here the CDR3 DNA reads TGTGCCAGCAGCTTTATAGCGTTGATCACAGATACGCAGTATTTT. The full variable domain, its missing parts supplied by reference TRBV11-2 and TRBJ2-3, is EAGVAQSPRYKIIEKRQSVAFWCNPISGHATLYWYQQILGQGPKLLIQFQNNGVVDDSQLPKDRFSAERLKGVDSTLKIQPAKLEDSAVYLCASSFIALITDTQYFGPGTRLTVL.

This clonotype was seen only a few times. This CDR3 reads CASSLGSGTVAHSGANVLTF. The DNA of the CDR3 is TGTGCCAGCAGTTTAGGGTCCGGGACAGTTGCTCACTCTGGGGCCAACGTCCTGACTTTC. The rearrangement links TRBV12-3 or TRBV12-4 to TRBJ2-6, with TRBD1 identical over 7 bases. The CDR3 contains 20 residues. The ends lost 1 base at V and 0 bases at J; junction bases unmatched: 12.

The CDR3, as DNA: TGTGCTAGTGGTTTGGCACCGGGACAGGGTTGGACAGATACGCAGTATTTT. Its protein is CASGLAPGQGWTDTQYF. The chain is built from TRBV12-5 and TRBJ2-3; TRBD1 agrees at 9 bases. The CDR3 loop spans 17 amino acids. The germline V gene has CDR1 LGHNT and CDR2 FRNRAP. The V gene end was trimmed by 1 base and the J gene end by 3 bases; junction bases not matched to a gene: 8.

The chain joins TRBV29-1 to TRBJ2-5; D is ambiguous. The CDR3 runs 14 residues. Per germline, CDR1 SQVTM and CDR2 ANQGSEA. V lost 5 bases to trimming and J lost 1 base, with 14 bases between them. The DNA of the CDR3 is TGCAGCGTTACGGTGGGCCTGCCCCAAGAGACCCAGTACTTC. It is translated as CSVTVGLPQETQYF.

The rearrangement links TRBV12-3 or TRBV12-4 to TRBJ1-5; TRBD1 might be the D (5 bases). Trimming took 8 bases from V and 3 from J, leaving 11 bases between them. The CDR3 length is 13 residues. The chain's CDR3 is CASADIYNQPQHF. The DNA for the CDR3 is TGTGCCAGCGCGGACATCTACAATCAGCCCCAGCATTTT.

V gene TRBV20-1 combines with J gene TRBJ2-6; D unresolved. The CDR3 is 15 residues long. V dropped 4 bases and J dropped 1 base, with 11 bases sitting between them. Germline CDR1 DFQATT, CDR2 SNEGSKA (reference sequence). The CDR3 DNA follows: TGCAGTGCTAAGCGTGCCTCTTCTGGGGCCAACGTCCTGACTTTC. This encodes CSAKRASSGANVLTF.

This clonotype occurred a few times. The CDR3, as DNA: TGTGCCATCAGTGAGCGGGGACAGGGGGGTGAAGCTTTCTTT. It codes for CAISERGQGGEAFF. The chain couples TRBV10-3 to TRBJ1-1; 11 nucleotides match TRBD1. The CDR3 is made up of 14 amino acids. The germline CDR1 and CDR2 sequences are ENHRY and SYGVKD. V shed 2 bases, J shed 7 bases, and the junction held 3 bases outside the gene matches.

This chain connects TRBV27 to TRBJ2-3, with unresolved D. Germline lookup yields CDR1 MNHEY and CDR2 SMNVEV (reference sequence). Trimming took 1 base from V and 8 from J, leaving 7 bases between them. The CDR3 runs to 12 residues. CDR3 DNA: TGTGCCAGCAGTTTATATAGTGGTACGCAGTATTTT. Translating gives CASSLYSGTQYF.

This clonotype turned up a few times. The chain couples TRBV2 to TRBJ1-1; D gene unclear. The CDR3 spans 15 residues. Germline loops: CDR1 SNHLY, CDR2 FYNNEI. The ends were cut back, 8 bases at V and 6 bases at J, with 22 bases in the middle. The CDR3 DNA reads TGTGCCAGCCGGTTCCAGGCAGGAGAGATGGCTGAAGCTTTCTTT. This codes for CASRFQAGEMAEAFF.

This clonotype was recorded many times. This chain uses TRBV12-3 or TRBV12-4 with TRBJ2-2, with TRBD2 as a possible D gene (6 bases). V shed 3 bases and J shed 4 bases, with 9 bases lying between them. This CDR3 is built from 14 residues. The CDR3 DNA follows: TGTGCCAGCAGTTTCGGAGGGCTCACCGGGGAGCTGTTTTTT. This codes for CASSFGGLTGELFF.

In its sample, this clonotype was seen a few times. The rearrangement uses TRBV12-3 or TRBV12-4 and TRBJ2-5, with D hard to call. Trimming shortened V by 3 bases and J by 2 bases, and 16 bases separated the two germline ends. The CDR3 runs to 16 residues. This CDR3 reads CASSFLPSSKQETQYF. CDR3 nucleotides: TGTGCCAGCAGTTTTCTCCCGAGCAGCAAACAAGAGACCCAGTACTTC.

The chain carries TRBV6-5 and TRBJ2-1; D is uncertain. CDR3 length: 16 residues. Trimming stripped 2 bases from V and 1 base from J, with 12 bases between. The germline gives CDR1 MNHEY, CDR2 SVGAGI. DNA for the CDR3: TGTGCCAGCAGTTACAGGCCAGGCAATTCCTACAATGAGCAGTTCTTC. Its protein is CASSYRPGNSYNEQFF.